The 11 T cell receptor beta chains in this list originate from one sample, sequenced in a study of blood T cells in healthy people across ages. Primed by a sample-barcoded 5' primer and a J-beta primer mix, a second PCR proceeded for about 7 to 11 cycles. From the 5' RACE reads, TCRdb called clonotypes with MiXCR, one entry per CDR3 protein. The table lists some 1 million distinct CDR3 sequences, 35% to 50% of them singletons. Sequencing was done on a sample of blood. These receptors were collected from an older woman in good health.

The table lists this clonotype with a few counts. The chain couples TRBV7-2 to TRBJ2-4, with TRBD2 identical over 8 bases. The CDR3 is 19 residues long. V lost 2 bases to trimming and J lost 0 bases; unmatched junction nucleotides: 12. The germline V gene encodes CDR1 SGHTA and CDR2 FQGNSA. The chain's CDR3 is CASSLWGREGPEAKNIQYF. The CDR3 DNA sequence: TGTGCCAGCAGCTTATGGGGACGGGAGGGACCGGAAGCCAAAAACATTCAGTACTTC.

Remarks on this clonotype: One end of the junction is discordant with germline, which a read error may explain. The chain is built from TRBV5-1 and TRBJ1-5; D may be TRBD1 (6 bases). The germline V gene encodes CDR1 SGHRS and CDR2 YFSETQ. The CDR3 runs 13 residues. CDR3 region: CVSSLGQNQPQHF. CDR3 nucleotide sequence: TGCGTCAGCAGCTTGGGACAAAATCAGCCCCAGCATTTT.

The rearrangement links TRBV27 to TRBJ2-7; 7 positions agree with TRBD1. The trim removed 5 bases at V and 5 bases at J, leaving 9 bases unmatched. The CDR3 is 14 amino acids. CDR1 and CDR2 (germline): MNHEY, SMNVEV (reference sequence). CDR3 nucleotides: TGTGCCAGCAGTCAACCGGGACAGACCAACGAGCAGTACTTC. This encodes CASSQPGQTNEQYF.

The V call is TRBV10-3, the J call TRBJ2-5; 7 nucleotides line up with TRBD1. The better agreement between TRBJ2-7 and the DNA end casts doubt on the J call. The CDR3 totals 13 residues. CDR1 and CDR2 (germline): ENHRY, SYGVKD. CDR3 in DNA: TGTGCCACCAGCGCCGGACCAGGGGGCGAGCAGTACTTC. It yields the protein CATSAGPGGEQYF.

Notes on this clonotype: Being one base from a much bigger clone, this may be a read error. The rearrangement links TRBV10-2 to TRBJ2-7; no definite D call. Per germline, CDR1 WSHSY and CDR2 SAAADI. V lost 6 bases to trimming and J lost 2 bases, with 8 bases between them. This CDR3 has 12 amino acids. This CDR3 is CASRDFPYEQYF. CDR3 DNA: TGCGCCAGCAGGGATTTCCCCTACGAGCAGTACTTC.

This clonotype showed up many times. The chain uses TRBV12-3 or TRBV12-4 and TRBJ2-3; D ambiguous. The CDR3 totals 13 residues. V lost 5 bases and J 5 bases, leaving 11 bases between the germline ends. For the CDR3, the DNA is TGTGCCAGCAGTCCGAATCCCCTAGATACGCAGTATTTT. Residues: CASSPNPLDTQYF.

In this sample, this clonotype turned up a few times. This CDR3 is CASSLERDRAAGYTF. The CDR3, as DNA: TGTGCCAGCAGCTTAGAGCGGGACAGGGCGGCTGGCTACACCTTC. J is TRBJ1-2 and V is TRBV7-2, with 9 nucleotides matching TRBD1. With V trimmed by 1 base and J by 7 bases, 7 bases remained unmatched. The CDR3 contains 15 residues. Germline-derived CDR1 and CDR2 are SGHTA and FQGNSA.

V gene TRBV6-2 or TRBV6-3 combines with J gene TRBJ2-7, with 10 positions matching TRBD2. Trimming took 6 bases from V and 4 from J; bases not matched to a gene: 9. The CDR3 totals 15 residues. CDR1 and CDR2 (germline): MNHEY, SVGEGT. The CDR3 loop is CASRTFLAGAYEQYF. The DNA of the CDR3 is TGTGCCAGCAGAACCTTCCTAGCGGGAGCTTACGAGCAGTACTTC.

The sample holds a few counts of this clonotype. V gene TRBV18 combines with J gene TRBJ2-6, with D possibly being TRBD1 or TRBD2 (5 bases each). With 2 bases removed from V and 2 bases from J, the gap between germline ends came to 13 bases. The CDR3 is made up of 17 amino acids. Germline lookup yields CDR1 KGHSH and CDR2 LQKENI. CDR3 region: CASSPGDGGPGANVLTF. CDR3 bases: TGTGCCAGCTCACCAGGGGACGGAGGCCCTGGGGCCAACGTCCTGACTTTC.

This clonotype has only a few counts. This chain joins TRBV12-3 or TRBV12-4 and TRBJ1-1, with 7 bases identical to TRBD1. After removal of 5 bases from V and 1 base from J, the junction contained 1 base not matched to a gene. The CDR3 is made up of 13 amino acids. CDR3 coding DNA: TGTGCCAGCAGTCACAGGGGGAACACTGAAGCTTTCTTT. It is translated as CASSHRGNTEAFF.

The chain recombines TRBV6-2 or TRBV6-3 with TRBJ1-1; D is uncertain. Germline V gene data show CDR1 as MNHEY and CDR2 as SVGEGT. With 3 bases removed from V and 1 base from J, the gap between germline ends came to 9 bases. CDR3 length: 14 residues. This CDR3 is CASSYGDSNTEAFF. DNA for the CDR3: TGTGCCAGCAGTTATGGAGACTCGAACACTGAAGCTTTCTTT.